This passage covers 27 T cell receptor beta chains from one sample sequenced in a study of cytomegalovirus exposure and HLA in healthy donors. The primer mix had 60 Vbeta and 13 Jbeta primers. Assay used: immunoSEQ multiplex PCR; TCRdb lists only in-frame clones, some missing. Among over 150,000 clones listed, approximately 80% were seen once. The sequenced sample consisted of PBMCs. The source is a male donor in good health and CMV-seropositive.

This chain uses TRBV12-5 with TRBJ2-5, with D hard to call. The length of the CDR3 is 14 residues. V lost 1 base, J lost 3 bases, and 9 bases lay in between. Germline V gene sequence: CDR1 LGHNT, CDR2 FRNRAP. The CDR3, as DNA: TGTGCTAGTGGTTTGGCGCCGGTCGAAGAGACCCAGTACTTC. It specifies CASGLAPVEETQYF.

The gene calls are TRBV27 and TRBJ1-2, with no clear D. V was pared by 3 bases and J by 2 bases, with 7 bases between. CDR3 length: 13 residues. Germline V gene data show CDR1 as MNHEY and CDR2 as SMNVEV (reference sequence). Here the CDR3 DNA reads TGTGCCAGCAGTTTTACCGAGAACTATGGCTACACCTTC. Protein: CASSFTENYGYTF.

The gene calls are TRBV27 and TRBJ1-2, with 10 positions matching TRBD1. The V gene's germline CDR1 is MNHEY and CDR2 SMNVEV (reference sequence). The junction had 9 bases not matched to a gene; V was cut back by 8 bases and J by 6 bases. This CDR3 contains 14 residues. The chain's CDR3 is CASSWDRGMDGYTF. CDR3 bases: TGTGCCAGCTCTTGGGACAGGGGAATGGATGGCTACACCTTC.

In DNA form, the CDR3 reads TGTGCCAGCAGTGACTCCTCACTAGCGGGGGGATCGATGCAGTATTTT. The encoded protein is CASSDSSLAGGSMQYF. The gene calls are TRBV6-4 and TRBJ2-3; 12 bases align to TRBD2. Germline assignment: CDR1 MRHNA and CDR2 SNTAGT. The CDR3 extends over 16 amino acids. Germline trimming cut 0 bases from V and 11 bases from J; bases unmatched to any gene: 9.

The chain couples TRBV27 to TRBJ2-2, with D tentatively TRBD1 (5 bases). The CDR3 is made up of 17 amino acids. CDR1 is MNHEY and CDR2 is SMNVEV in the germline V gene (reference sequence). V lost 6 bases, J lost 4 bases, and 21 bases lay in between. The CDR3 protein is CASSPEWAGLGTGELFF. The CDR3 region has the DNA TGTGCCAGCAGCCCCGAATGGGCAGGGTTGGGCACCGGGGAGCTGTTTTTT.

The CDR3 loop reads CASGLPGGGQGIWNEQFF. In DNA, the CDR3 is TGTGCCAGCGGACTCCCCGGTGGCGGGCAGGGGATTTGGAATGAGCAGTTCTTC. The genes are TRBV5-4 and TRBJ2-1, with D possibly matching TRBD1 (6 bases). The V gene's germline CDR1 is SGHNT and CDR2 YYREEE (reference sequence). V lost 7 bases, J lost 7 bases, and 30 bases lay in between. CDR3 length: 18 residues.

V gene TRBV19 combines with J gene TRBJ2-7; 7 bases agree with TRBD2. Trimming took 5 bases from V and 2 from J; bases not matched to a gene: 9. This CDR3 is 15 amino acids long. The germline V gene has CDR1 LNHDA and CDR2 SQIVND (reference sequence). In DNA, the CDR3 is TGTGCCAGTAGTTCCACCTACGGGGGGACCTACGAGCAGTACTTC. Its protein is CASSSTYGGTYEQYF.

The chain is built from TRBV30 and TRBJ1-1, with 7 bases lining up with TRBD1. CDR1 and CDR2 from the germline V gene are GTSNPN and SVGIG (reference sequence). V gave up 0 bases and J gave up 2 bases; unmatched junction bases: 6. This CDR3 contains 15 residues. CDR3 loop: CAWSVGDSSNTEAFF. For the CDR3, the DNA is TGTGCCTGGAGTGTGGGGGACAGTAGTAACACTGAAGCTTTCTTT.

This chain uses TRBV30 with TRBJ1-1; 7 nucleotides agree with TRBD1. The CDR3 is 13 amino acids. J lost 4 bases, V lost 5 bases, and 7 bases had no gene match. Germline assignment: CDR1 GTSNPN and CDR2 SVGIG (reference sequence). CDR3 DNA: TGTGCCTGGTCCAGGGGGGCGCCCACTGAAGCTTTCTTT. Protein product: CAWSRGAPTEAFF.

This clone was picked up a small number of times. Other DNA sequences from this sample encode an identical CDR3 as well. The chain links TRBV6-5 to TRBJ1-1; D call uncertain. Germline lookup yields CDR1 MNHEY and CDR2 SVGAGI. V dropped 0 bases and J dropped 0 bases, with 5 bases sitting between them. The CDR3 has 14 residues. The CDR3 nucleotides read TGTGCCAGCAGTTACTCCGGGGTGAACACTGAAGCTTTCTTT. Translated, it gives CASSYSGVNTEAFF.

This chain links TRBV10-2 with TRBJ1-6; tentative D call: TRBD1 (6 bases). Deletions cut 3 bases from V and 7 bases from J, with 7 bases between. This CDR3 has 13 residues. CDR1 WSHSY and CDR2 SAAADI come from the germline V gene. Here the CDR3 DNA reads TGCGCCAGCAGTGAAGGGGGAAATTCACCCCTCCACTTT. It specifies CASSEGGNSPLHF.

This rearrangement joins TRBV2 to TRBJ1-2, with a weak D call TRBD1 (5 bases). V dropped 3 bases and J dropped 1 base, with 12 bases sitting between them. This CDR3 contains 15 residues. Germline CDR1 reads SNHLY; CDR2 reads FYNNEI. In nucleotides, the CDR3 is TGTGCCAGCAGTGAGCTGACAGCCAATAACTATGGCTACACCTTC. It specifies CASSELTANNYGYTF. The entire variable domain, with the rest obtained from reference TRBV2 and TRBJ1-2, is as follows: EPEVTQTPSHQVTQMGQEVILRCVPISNHLYFYWYRQILGQKVEFLVSFYNNEISEKSEIFDDQFSVERPDGSNFTLKIRSTKLEDSAMYFCASSELTANNYGYTFGSGTRLTVV.

The chain couples TRBV21-1 to TRBJ1-4. TRBV21-1 is annotated as a pseudogene. The CDR3 has 10 amino acids. CDR3 in amino acids: CASSKSCVVF. DNA for the CDR3: TGTGCCAGCAGCAAAAGTTGCGTAGTTTTT.

The J gene is TRBJ2-1, the V gene TRBV7-2, with TRBD2 matching 9 bases. J lost 0 bases, V lost 1 base, and 4 bases had no gene match. This CDR3 comprises 17 residues. The germline V gene encodes CDR1 SGHTA and CDR2 FQGNSA. CDR3 amino acids: CASSLGGGAPSYNEQFF. CDR3 coding DNA: TGTGCCAGCAGCTTAGGCGGGGGGGCCCCCTCCTACAATGAGCAGTTCTTC.

The chain combines TRBV5-1 with TRBJ2-5; no firm D call. The V gene's germline CDR1 is SGHRS and CDR2 YFSETQ. The V end was cut by 2 bases, the J end by 5 bases, with 13 bases between. This CDR3 has 14 residues. For the CDR3, the DNA is TGCGCCAGCAGCTTAGACTCGCCGCGGGAGACCCAGTACTTC. It encodes CASSLDSPRETQYF.

The genes are TRBV15 and TRBJ1-4; a weak D match, TRBD1 (6 bases). V lost 0 bases to trimming and J lost 6 bases, with 11 bases between them. The CDR3 spans 15 residues. From germline, CDR1 is LNHNV and CDR2 YYDKDF (reference sequence). The CDR3 spells CATSRESGGDEKLFF. CDR3 DNA sequence: TGTGCCACCAGCAGAGAATCGGGGGGCGATGAAAAACTGTTTTTT.

This sequence joins TRBV29-1 and TRBJ1-2; TRBD1 aligns across 7 bases. The germline CDR1 and CDR2 sequences are SQVTM and ANQGSEA. Trimming cost V 3 bases and J 0 bases; bases outside gene matches: 7. There are 15 residues in the CDR3. The CDR3 reads CSVDQTGQANYGYTF. In DNA form, the CDR3 reads TGCAGCGTTGACCAGACAGGGCAAGCTAACTATGGCTACACCTTC.

This chain joins TRBV7-8 and TRBJ2-7, with TRBD1 identical over 7 bases. The CDR3 totals 14 residues. V lost 3 bases and J lost 1; bases outside the gene matches: 3. Looked up from germline, CDR1 is SGHVS and CDR2 is FQNEAQ. CDR3 nucleotide sequence: TGTGCCAGCAGCTTTCCGGGACAGTCCTACGAGCAGTACTTC. It is translated as CASSFPGQSYEQYF.

The genes are TRBV6-6 and TRBJ2-7; TRBD1 matches 7 bases. With V trimmed by 5 bases and J by 2 bases, 3 bases remained unmatched. This CDR3 region has 13 residues. Germline-derived CDR1 and CDR2 are MNHNY and SVGAGI (reference sequence). CDR3 amino acids: CASSPGTAYEQYF. CDR3 sequence (DNA): TGTGCCAGCAGTCCCGGGACAGCCTACGAGCAGTACTTC.

This clone was found a few times. The V gene is TRBV27, the J gene TRBJ2-2, with a weak D call TRBD2 (6 bases). Deletions cut 6 bases from V and 1 base from J, with 12 bases between. The germline CDR1 and CDR2 sequences are MNHEY and SMNVEV (reference sequence). The CDR3 runs 15 residues. This chain's CDR3 is CASSLGRKNTGELFF. The CDR3 DNA reads as TGTGCCAGCAGCCTTGGGAGGAAGAACACCGGGGAGCTGTTTTTT.

In its sample, this clone was seen once. The V and J genes are TRBV6-5 and TRBJ2-7; TRBD1 aligns across 7 bases. The CDR3 covers 13 residues. Germline CDR1 and CDR2: MNHEY and SVGAGI. V was pared by 6 bases and J by 6 bases, with 8 bases of the junction left unmatched. CDR3 nucleotides: TGTGCCAGCAGAAGGGGGCGCGAGTCCGAGCAGTACTTC. It codes for CASRRGRESEQYF.

This chain connects TRBV7-3 to TRBJ2-7, with TRBD2 matching over 11 bases. The germline V gene encodes CDR1 SGHTA and CDR2 FQGTGA. The CDR3 runs to 15 residues. Trimming removed 3 bases from V and 6 bases from J; junction bases left unmatched: 7. The CDR3, as DNA: TGTGCCAGCAGCTTCCTAGCGGGGGGTGTTGGCGAGCAGTACTTC. It yields the protein CASSFLAGGVGEQYF.

This clone was seen a handful of times. This rearrangement joins TRBV9 to TRBJ1-1, with 7 positions matching TRBD1. Trimming removed 3 bases from V and 4 bases from J; junction bases left unmatched: 6. Germline V gene sequence: CDR1 SGDLS, CDR2 YYNGEE. The CDR3 totals 14 residues. CDR3 in amino acids: CASSAKGAGTEAFF. CDR3 DNA: TGTGCCAGCAGCGCCAAGGGGGCGGGCACTGAAGCTTTCTTT.

The rearrangement joins TRBV4-1 to TRBJ1-1, with D perhaps TRBD1 (6 bases). V shed 0 bases and J shed 1 base, with 9 bases lying between them. CDR1 and CDR2 from the germline V gene are MGHRA and YSYEKL. The CDR3 runs 15 residues. The CDR3 reads CASSQDRGTNTEAFF. For the CDR3, the DNA is TGCGCCAGCAGCCAAGACAGGGGCACGAACACTGAAGCTTTCTTT.

This clone was seen a single time. J is TRBJ2-1 and V is TRBV27, with D perhaps TRBD2 (5 bases). This CDR3 region has 16 residues. From germline, CDR1 is MNHEY and CDR2 SMNVEV (reference sequence). V lost 2 bases and J lost 3, with 14 bases in between. The CDR3 DNA reads TGTGCCAGCAGTTTACCCGGAGGAGGTGGCTACAATGAGCAGTTCTTC. Its protein is CASSLPGGGGYNEQFF.

The rearrangement links TRBV5-4 to TRBJ2-5, with D possibly TRBD1 on 6 matching bases. The CDR3 length is 14 residues. CDR1 and CDR2 from the germline V gene are SGHNT and YYREEE (reference sequence). V was pared by 2 bases and J by 0 bases, with 8 bases between. The CDR3 loop is CASSLKGDQETQYF. The CDR3 DNA reads TGTGCCAGCAGCTTAAAGGGGGACCAAGAGACCCAGTACTTC.

About this clone itself: One end of the junction varies from germline; a read error may be responsible. The V and J genes are TRBV7-7 and TRBJ2-5, with TRBD2 identical over 11 bases. The CDR3 spans 14 residues. The germline V gene has CDR1 SSHAT and CDR2 FNYEAQ (reference sequence). The CDR3 reads CASRSGLAAETQYF. CDR3 nucleotides: TGTGCTAGCAGGTCGGGACTAGCGGCAGAGACCCAGTACTTC.